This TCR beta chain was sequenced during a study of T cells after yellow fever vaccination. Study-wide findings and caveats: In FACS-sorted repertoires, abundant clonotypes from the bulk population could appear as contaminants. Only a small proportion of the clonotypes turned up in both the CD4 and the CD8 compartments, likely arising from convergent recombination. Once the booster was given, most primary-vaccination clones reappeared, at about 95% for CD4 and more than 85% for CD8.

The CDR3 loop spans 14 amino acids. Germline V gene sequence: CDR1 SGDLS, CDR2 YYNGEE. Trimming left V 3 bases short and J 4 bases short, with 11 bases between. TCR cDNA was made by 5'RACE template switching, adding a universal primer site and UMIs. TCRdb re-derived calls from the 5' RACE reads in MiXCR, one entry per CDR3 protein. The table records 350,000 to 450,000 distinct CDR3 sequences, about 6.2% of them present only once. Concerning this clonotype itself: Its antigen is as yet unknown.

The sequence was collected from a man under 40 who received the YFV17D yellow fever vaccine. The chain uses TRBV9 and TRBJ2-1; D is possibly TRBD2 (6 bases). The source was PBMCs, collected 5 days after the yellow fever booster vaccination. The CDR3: CASSAYAGYNEQFF. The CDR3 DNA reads TGTGCCAGCAGCGCATATGCGGGGTACAATGAGCAGTTCTTC.